This T cell receptor beta chain appears in the sequencing data of a study of blood T cell repertoires in COVID-19. Overall study: Both acute and convalescent COVID-19 samples were obtained from the United States, Italy and Spain. From T cells, B-cell-depleted T cells, or PBMCs came the material, which was cDNA or gDNA.

Trimming took 3 bases from V and 8 from J; bases not matched to a gene: 17. There are 17 residues in the CDR3. CDR1 and CDR2 (germline): LGHDT, YNNKEL (reference sequence). Original data processing: The authors estimated nucleated cell counts from reference gene primer amplification. Assay used: immunoSEQ multiplex PCR; TCRdb lists only in-frame clones, some missing. That table furnishes V, J and clone size, whereas the DNA furnished D and trimming. The sample lists approximately 86,000 clones, roughly 87% occurring once. The chain employs TRBV3-1 (or the pseudogene TRBV3-2) and TRBJ1-2; TRBD1 aligns across 8 bases. This clonotype originated in a middle-aged man with acute or convalescent COVID-19. Sequencing was performed on peripheral blood. The CDR3: CASSQGSTGGRKGGYTF. The CDR3 DNA follows: TGTGCCAGCAGCCAGGGAAGTACAGGGGGAAGAAAGGGCGGCTACACCTTC.